Presented here are 12 T cell receptor beta chains from one specimen sequenced in a study of T-cell reconstitution after alpha-beta-depleted transplantation in children. Unique molecular identifiers were incorporated when the TCRbeta library was constructed. TCRdb ran MiXCR on the PCR reads and lists one entry per CDR3 protein. The sample has some 340,000 distinct CDR3 sequences, around 10% seen once. This sample comprised PBMCs from the stem cell graft donor, obtained from the stem cell graft. These TCRs come from a human donor who donated a stem cell graft to a child with acute lymphoblastic leukemia.

This chain connects TRBV7-9 to TRBJ2-6; D may be TRBD1 (5 bases). CDR3 length: 16 residues. Germline loops: CDR1 SEHNR, CDR2 FQNEAQ (reference sequence). With 4 bases removed from V and 4 bases from J, the gap between germline ends came to 14 bases. The CDR3 here is CASSSLAGSGANVLTF. DNA for the CDR3: TGTGCCAGCAGCTCGTTAGCAGGGTCGGGGGCCAACGTCCTGACTTTC.

This clonotype was counted only a few times. This sequence joins TRBV5-1 and TRBJ2-1; unclear D gene. CDR1 is SGHRS and CDR2 is YFSETQ in the germline V gene. This CDR3 has 15 residues. The germline V and J ends were trimmed by 0 bases and 4 bases, with 11 bases remaining between them. The chain's CDR3 is CASSLVRTTYNEQFF. Written as DNA, the CDR3 is TGCGCCAGCAGCTTGGTTAGGACCACTTACAATGAGCAGTTCTTC.

The chain has TRBV12-3 or TRBV12-4 and TRBJ1-4; TRBD1 might be the D (5 bases). V lost 5 bases to trimming and J lost 4 bases, with 14 bases between them. There are 15 residues in the CDR3. CDR3 protein: CASSPRDGRNEKLFF. CDR3 bases: TGTGCCAGCAGTCCCCGGGACGGCCGTAATGAAAAACTGTTTTTT.

The gene calls are TRBV27 and TRBJ2-5, with D uncertain. V was pared by 5 bases and J by 0 bases, with 13 bases between. Germline-derived CDR1 and CDR2 are MNHEY and SMNVEV (reference sequence). The CDR3 totals 15 residues. The CDR3 bases are TGTGCCAGCAGTCCCGGACGGTATTACCAAGAGACCCAGTACTTC. Protein: CASSPGRYYQETQYF.

Only a few counts were recorded for this clonotype. This sequence joins TRBV5-1 and TRBJ2-1; the match to TRBD2 covers 11 bases. In germline, CDR1 is SGHRS, CDR2 YFSETQ. This CDR3 has 15 residues. The J segment lost 4 bases and the V segment lost 4 bases, leaving 4 bases of the junction unmatched. The CDR3, as DNA: TGCGCCAGCAGCATGGGACTAGCGGAGTACAATGAGCAGTTCTTC. It codes for CASSMGLAEYNEQFF.

This clonotype was seen many times. The chain couples TRBV6-4 to TRBJ1-2; D gene uncertain. The CDR3 sequence is 16 residues long. The V gene's germline CDR1 is MRHNA and CDR2 SNTAGT. Trimming removed 0 bases at V and 4 bases at J, with 15 bases between. The CDR3 region has the DNA TGTGCCAGCAGTGACTCGATGGCTGAACCGATCTATGGCTACACCTTC. It yields the protein CASSDSMAEPIYGYTF.

This clonotype appeared a few times. The V gene is TRBV11-2, the J gene TRBJ2-1; TRBD1 matches at 11 bases. The V segment lost 8 bases and the J segment 3 bases; nucleotides outside the gene matches: 18. Germline V CDR1 and CDR2: SGHAT, FQNNGV. There are 19 residues in the CDR3. CDR3 sequence reads: CASCPGQGVSQVYYNEQFF. As DNA, the CDR3 is TGTGCCAGCTGCCCGGGACAGGGGGTCTCTCAGGTGTACTACAATGAGCAGTTCTTC.

The rearrangement uses TRBV5-1 and TRBJ1-2; tentatively, D is TRBD1 (5 bases). This CDR3 comprises 16 residues. Germline assignment: CDR1 SGHRS and CDR2 YFSETQ. With 3 bases removed from V and 8 bases from J, the gap between germline ends came to 23 bases. The CDR3 DNA follows: TGCGCCAGCAGCTCGAAACCTCAGGGAAAATACGGAGGCTACACCTTC. It codes for CASSSKPQGKYGGYTF.

J is TRBJ2-1 and V is TRBV28; possibly TRBD1 for D (5 bases). Germline CDR1 reads MDHEN; CDR2 reads SYDVKM. The V end was cut by 6 bases, the J end by 6 bases, with 15 bases between. The CDR3 consists of 14 residues. The CDR3 DNA reads TGTGCCAGCAGCTCACCGACTGGGGCCAATGAGCAGTTCTTC. Its translation: CASSSPTGANEQFF.

The chain recombines TRBV4-3 with TRBJ2-3, with TRBD2 matching over 7 bases. Germline V CDR1 and CDR2: LGHNA, YSLEER. This CDR3 comprises 17 residues. Trimming cost V 0 bases and J 3 bases; bases outside gene matches: 9. CDR3 in amino acids: CASSQEGLAGETDTQYF. The DNA of the CDR3 is TGCGCCAGCAGCCAAGAGGGGTTGGCGGGAGAGACAGATACGCAGTATTTT.

This clonotype has just a few counts. The chain employs TRBV6-6 and TRBJ1-6, with D uncertain. The CDR3 contains 13 residues. From germline, CDR1 is MNHNY and CDR2 SVGAGI (reference sequence). Trimming took 2 bases from V and 7 from J, leaving 6 bases between them. The CDR3 region is CASSYDRNSPLHF. The CDR3 nucleotides read TGTGCCAGCAGTTACGACCGGAATTCACCCCTCCACTTT.

The table lists this clonotype with a few counts. The rearrangement links TRBV20-1 to TRBJ2-1; TRBD2 matches 7 bases. Germline loops: CDR1 DFQATT, CDR2 SNEGSKA (reference sequence). The ends lost 5 bases at V and 0 bases at J; junction bases unmatched: 10. The CDR3 is 16 residues long. The CDR3 nucleotides are TGCAGTGCTCCCCCCCTAGCGGCTAGCTCCTACAATGAGCAGTTCTTC. Amino acids: CSAPPLAASSYNEQFF.